The 23 T cell receptor beta chains below were found in one sample sequenced in a study of blood T cell repertoires in COVID-19. Some clones are missing from TCRdb's copy, which holds only in-frame ones; the method was immunoSEQ multiplex PCR. This table has fewer than 120,000 clones, 72% appearing once. The sample was peripheral blood. The receptor set was obtained from a woman aged 60-75 years with acute or convalescent COVID-19.

J is TRBJ2-2 and V is TRBV7-2, with D perhaps matching TRBD2 (5 bases). The V gene's germline CDR1 is SGHTA and CDR2 FQGNSA. Trimming took off 3 bases at V and 0 bases at J, with 8 bases between the two ends. The CDR3 is made up of 15 amino acids. The CDR3 DNA reads TGTGCCAGCAGCTTCGGGATCTCGAACACCGGGGAGCTGTTTTTT. It translates to CASSFGISNTGELFF.

The rearrangement links TRBV6-5 to TRBJ1-1, with 8 bases aligning to TRBD1. The CDR3 is 15 amino acids. Germline CDR1 MNHEY, CDR2 SVGAGI. V dropped 6 bases and J dropped 0; count of bases not matched to a gene: 6. The CDR3 sequence: CASRLGDRMNTEAFF. The CDR3 DNA sequence: TGTGCCAGCAGATTGGGGGACAGGATGAACACTGAAGCTTTCTTT.

The chain is built from TRBV4-2 and TRBJ1-1; 8 bases agree with TRBD1. V was clipped by 0 bases and J by 10 bases; unmatched bases: 13. Germline CDR1 is LGHNA and CDR2 is YNFKEQ. CDR3 length equals 16 residues. CDR3 bases: TGTGCCAGCAGCCAAGAACGACGGCAGGGGGCTATCGGAGCTTTCTTT. Protein: CASSQERRQGAIGAFF.

The chain carries TRBV6-6 and TRBJ2-7; 9 bases fit TRBD2. V lost 6 bases and J lost 8; bases outside the gene matches: 17. The germline V gene has CDR1 MNHNY and CDR2 SVGAGI (reference sequence). The CDR3 totals 16 residues. The CDR3 here is CASSRTGAGGTKQQYF. The DNA of the CDR3 is TGTGCCAGCAGCCGTACGGGGGCGGGGGGGACGAAGCAGCAGTACTTC.

This clone was seen more than once but under ten times. The chain uses TRBV27 and TRBJ2-7; TRBD2 might be the D (6 bases). The V end lost 2 bases, the J end lost 2 bases, and 13 bases lay between the germline ends. Germline CDR1 is MNHEY and CDR2 is SMNVEV (reference sequence). The CDR3 contains 15 residues. This chain's CDR3 is CASSLGGLRAYEQYF. DNA for the CDR3: TGTGCCAGCAGTTTAGGAGGGCTTCGTGCCTACGAGCAGTACTTC.

This clone has just a few counts. J is TRBJ2-1 and V is TRBV18; 7 bases map to TRBD1. This CDR3 spans 18 amino acids. Germline loops: CDR1 KGHSH, CDR2 LQKENI. The V gene end was trimmed by 3 bases and the J gene end by 4 bases; junction bases not matched to a gene: 15. The CDR3 region is CASSPPRVRDRAYNEQFF. CDR3 in DNA: TGTGCCAGCTCACCCCCACGGGTAAGAGACAGGGCATACAATGAGCAGTTCTTC.

The rearrangement links TRBV9 to TRBJ1-4, with no clear D. CDR1 SGDLS and CDR2 YYNGEE come from the germline V gene. V lost 0 bases and J lost 3, with 15 bases in between. CDR3 size: 17 residues. The CDR3 DNA follows: TGTGCCAGCAGCGTAGAGGAGCAGACTTGGGCTAATGAAAAACTGTTTTTT. Its translation: CASSVEEQTWANEKLFF.

V is TRBV18 and J is TRBJ1-2; TRBD1 agrees at 10 bases. This CDR3 is built from 17 residues. Germline V gene data show CDR1 as KGHSH and CDR2 as LQKENI. The V and J ends lost 0 bases and 8 bases, in that order; junction bases with no gene match: 12. The CDR3 DNA reads as TGTGCCAGCTCACCACCGACCCTTGACAGGGGGCTAGGGGGCTACACCTTC. Amino acids: CASSPPTLDRGLGGYTF.

This clone was found many times. CDR3 nucleotides: TGTGCCAGCACTAACCTTGGGGCGGGAAATTCACCCCTCCACTTT. This codes for CASTNLGAGNSPLHF. The chain joins TRBV3-1 (or the pseudogene TRBV3-2) to TRBJ1-6, with D possibly TRBD1 on 5 matching bases. The V end was cut by 7 bases, the J end by 7 bases, with 17 bases between. The CDR3 length is 15 residues. The V gene's germline CDR1 is LGHDT and CDR2 YNNKEL (reference sequence).

The chain combines TRBV9 with TRBJ2-7; D not resolved. Looked up from germline, CDR1 is SGDLS and CDR2 is YYNGEE. V lost 2 bases, J lost 4 bases, and 13 bases lay in between. The CDR3 length is 14 residues. CDR3 DNA: TGTGCCAGCAGCGTCACCATAACAAGTTACGAGCAGTACTTC. Translated: CASSVTITSYEQYF. Using reference TRBV9 and TRBJ2-7 for the parts outside the CDR3, the full variable domain is DSGVTQTPKHLITATGQRVTLRCSPRSGDLSVYWYQQSLDQGLQFLIQYYNGEERAKGNILERFSAQQFPDLHSELNLSSLELGDSALYFCASSVTITSYEQYFGPGTRLTVT.

V gene TRBV11-2 combines with J gene TRBJ2-7; perhaps TRBD2 as D (6 bases). The CDR3 is 14 amino acids. Trimming cost V 2 bases and J 3 bases, with 11 bases left between them. CDR1 is SGHAT and CDR2 is FQNNGV in the germline V gene. CDR3 amino acids: CASSLTDGSYEQYF. DNA of the CDR3: TGTGCCAGCAGCTTAACTGACGGGAGCTACGAGCAGTACTTC.

The chain uses TRBV2 and TRBJ1-2; D remains unclear. Germline assignment: CDR1 SNHLY and CDR2 FYNNEI. Deletions cut 3 bases from V and 4 bases from J, with 9 bases between. This CDR3 region has 13 residues. The CDR3 here is CASSDEGAYGYTF. In nucleotides, the CDR3 is TGTGCCAGCAGTGACGAGGGAGCCTATGGCTACACCTTC.

The chain employs TRBV6-2 or TRBV6-3 and TRBJ2-2; TRBD1 might be the D (5 bases). There are 16 residues in the CDR3. The V end was cut by 2 bases, the J end by 1 base, with 11 bases between. Germline assignment: CDR1 MNHEY and CDR2 SVGEGT. This chain's CDR3 is CASSYLAQENTGELFF. CDR3 nucleotide sequence: TGTGCCAGCAGTTACCTGGCACAGGAGAACACCGGGGAGCTGTTTTTT.

The chain uses TRBV28 and TRBJ1-3; TRBD1 might be the D (6 bases). Trimming took off 3 bases at V and 3 bases at J, with 9 bases between the two ends. Germline V gives CDR1 MDHEN, CDR2 SYDVKM. This CDR3 contains 14 residues. CDR3 region: CASSFQGFGNTIYF. The DNA of the CDR3 is TGTGCCAGCAGTTTTCAGGGGTTTGGAAACACCATATATTTT.

This clone has more than one count but fewer than ten. The genes are TRBV6-2 or TRBV6-3 and TRBJ1-1, with D maybe TRBD1 (6 bases). Germline assignment: CDR1 MNHEY and CDR2 SVGEGT. The CDR3 covers 13 residues. V dropped 2 bases and J dropped 8 bases, with 12 bases sitting between them. The CDR3 region is CASSYAGVMEAFF. DNA for the CDR3: TGTGCCAGCAGTTACGCAGGGGTGATGGAAGCTTTCTTT.

This rearrangement joins TRBV2 to TRBJ1-6; possibly TRBD1 for D (6 bases). The CDR3 has 14 amino acids. The germline V gene has CDR1 SNHLY and CDR2 FYNNEI. V was pared by 7 bases and J by 7 bases, with 14 bases between. Here the CDR3 reads CASKIQGINSPLHF. The DNA of the CDR3 is TGTGCCAGCAAAATTCAGGGGATCAATTCACCCCTCCACTTT.

The J gene is TRBJ1-4, the V gene TRBV2; 9 nucleotides match TRBD1. This CDR3 comprises 14 residues. The V gene end was trimmed by 8 bases and the J gene end by 8 bases; junction bases not matched to a gene: 9. Germline V CDR1 and CDR2: SNHLY, FYNNEI. DNA for the CDR3: TGTGCCAGCCTTCCCTTCGACAGGGGGGAAAAACTGTTTTTT. Translation gives CASLPFDRGEKLFF.

V usage is TRBV7-8 and J usage is TRBJ2-3, with 10 bases matching TRBD2. Germline CDR1 SGHVS, CDR2 FQNEAQ. J gave up 1 base and V 0 bases, and 7 bases lay outside the gene matches. This CDR3 region has 18 residues. This CDR3 reads CASSLASGGPLRTDTQYF. CDR3 coding DNA: TGTGCCAGCAGCTTAGCTAGCGGGGGGCCCCTTCGCACAGATACGCAGTATTTT.

This rearrangement joins TRBV7-8 to TRBJ1-2, with a tentative D call TRBD1 (6 bases). CDR1 SGHVS and CDR2 FQNEAQ come from the germline V gene. V was pared by 1 base and J by 7 bases, with 19 bases between. This CDR3 has 16 amino acids. The CDR3 DNA follows: TGTGCCAGCAGCTTAGGGGGTTCGGCAGGGGTGTCTGGCTACACCTTC. Encoded protein: CASSLGGSAGVSGYTF.

The J gene is TRBJ1-1, the V gene TRBV3-1 (or the pseudogene TRBV3-2), with D unresolved. The CDR3 consists of 14 residues. Germline CDR1 is LGHDT and CDR2 is YNNKEL (reference sequence). V was cut by 1 base and J by 0 bases, with 6 bases left in between. The CDR3 region has the DNA TGTGCCAGCAGCCAAGGGGCAGTGAACACTGAAGCTTTCTTT. Residues: CASSQGAVNTEAFF.

The chain is built from TRBV24-1 and TRBJ2-3; 7 bases are a match to TRBD1. Germline V CDR1 and CDR2: KGHDR, SFDVKD. V lost 3 bases and J lost 4; bases outside the gene matches: 9. The CDR3 is made up of 16 amino acids. CDR3 coding DNA: TGTGCCACCAGTGATCCCATACAGGGGTCCGCAGATACGCAGTATTTT. It specifies CATSDPIQGSADTQYF.

The rearrangement joins TRBV9 to TRBJ2-1; 13 bases line up with TRBD2. Looked up from germline, CDR1 is SGDLS and CDR2 is YYNGEE. The J segment lost 4 bases and the V segment lost 3 bases, leaving 4 bases of the junction unmatched. The CDR3 totals 16 residues. In DNA, the CDR3 is TGTGCCAGCAGCGAAAGACTAGCGGGGGGTTACAATGAGCAGTTCTTC. It encodes CASSERLAGGYNEQFF.

This clone was observed a few times. The J gene is TRBJ2-7, the V gene TRBV7-9; D is undetermined. Trimming removed 4 bases from V and 7 bases from J, with 8 bases in between. This CDR3 has 11 residues. CDR1 is SEHNR and CDR2 is FQNEAQ in the germline V gene (reference sequence). CDR3 coding DNA: TGTGCCAGCAGCTCCTCGAGGGAGCAGTACTTC. Protein sequence: CASSSSREQYF.